The 7 T cell receptor beta chains below all came from one sample that was sequenced in a study of T cell repertoires in cytomegalovirus infection. TCRdb re-called the reads with MiXCR, one entry per CDR3 protein. This table has roughly 500,000 distinct CDR3 sequences, roughly 34% appearing once. These TCRs are of unknown antigen specificity. Source: cultured PBMCs, taken from culture after CMV antigen stimulation. Source of these receptors: a human donor in good health (CMV status not recorded). Some clones in this sample may be carry-over from other donors' samples.

The CDR3 loop is CASSLAGLVGFF. Here the CDR3 DNA reads TGTGCCAGCAGCTTAGCGGGTCTAGTGGGGTTCTTC. The chain links TRBV7-2 to TRBJ2-1, with D uncertain. This CDR3 spans 12 amino acids. The germline gives CDR1 SGHTA, CDR2 FQGNSA. The V gene lost 0 bases and the J gene lost 15 bases, with 12 bases spanning the gap. Full variable domain (rest looked up from reference TRBV7-2 and TRBJ2-1): GAGVSQSPSNKVTEKGKDVELRCDPISGHTALYWYRQSLGQGLEFLIYFQGNSAPDKSGLPSDRFSAERTGGSVSTLTIQRTQQEDSAVYLCASSLAGLVGFFGPGTRLTVL.

The chain carries TRBV10-2 and TRBJ1-2; 9 bases align to TRBD1. Germline trimming cut 8 bases from V and 3 bases from J; bases unmatched to any gene: 7. CDR1 and CDR2 from the germline V gene are WSHSY and SAAADI. The length of the CDR3 is 14 residues. CDR3 loop: CASSGQGSHYGYTF. CDR3 nucleotides: TGCGCCAGCTCGGGACAGGGCTCACACTATGGCTACACCTTC.

The chain carries TRBV7-9 and TRBJ2-7; TRBD2 might be the D (6 bases). V was pared by 5 bases and J by 3 bases, with 14 bases between. Germline assignment: CDR1 SEHNR and CDR2 FQNEAQ (reference sequence). The CDR3 is made up of 14 amino acids. CDR3 bases: TGTGCCAGCAGCCCGCCCGGAGGGTTCTACGAGCAGTACTTC. Protein: CASSPPGGFYEQYF.

This clonotype has only a few counts. This rearrangement joins TRBV19 to TRBJ2-1; D not resolved. Germline CDR1 LNHDA, CDR2 SQIVND (reference sequence). This CDR3 spans 12 amino acids. Deletions cut 7 bases from V and 4 bases from J, with 8 bases between. The CDR3, as DNA: TGTGCCAGTAACGCTAGATACAATGAGCAGTTCTTC. Translating it yields CASNARYNEQFF.

The V call is TRBV19, the J call TRBJ2-5, with 8 bases aligning to TRBD2. The germline V gene has CDR1 LNHDA and CDR2 SQIVND (reference sequence). J was trimmed by 2 bases and V by 4 bases; bases with no gene match: 6. CDR3 length: 15 residues. In DNA, the CDR3 is TGTGCCAGTAGTACGGGACTAGTTTTACAAGAGACCCAGTACTTC. Protein product: CASSTGLVLQETQYF.

CDR3 residues: CASSFDGGINYGYTF. In nucleotides, the CDR3 is TGTGCCAGCAGTTTCGATGGGGGGATTAACTATGGCTACACCTTC. The V gene is TRBV27, the J gene TRBJ1-2; perhaps TRBD1 as D (5 bases). CDR3 length: 15 residues. Germline V CDR1 and CDR2: MNHEY, SMNVEV (reference sequence). Trimming cost V 3 bases and J 1 base, with 12 bases left between them.

This clonotype was observed a handful of times. The gene calls are TRBV24-1 and TRBJ2-1; no clear D gene. CDR3 length equals 16 residues. Trimming took 2 bases from V and 4 from J, leaving 14 bases between them. Germline CDR1 KGHDR, CDR2 SFDVKD. Here the CDR3 DNA reads TGTGCCACCAGTGATTCTCGACTGGCCGCTTACAATGAGCAGTTCTTC. As protein: CATSDSRLAAYNEQFF.